Detailed here is one T cell receptor beta chain. V lost 3 bases to trimming and J lost 1 base; unmatched junction nucleotides: 6. The CDR3 runs 15 residues. Germline V gene sequence: CDR1 MGHDK, CDR2 SYGVNS. The sample belongs to a study of cytotoxic CD8 clonotypes in ibrutinib-treated CLL. Repertoires were generated with immunoSEQ multiplex PCR, while TCRdb's copy carries only in-frame clones and drops some. The table lists 100,000 or so clones, 58% of them singletons. Source: PBMCs, taken after 24 months of ibrutinib treatment. This sequence joins TRBV25-1 and TRBJ2-7; TRBD1 aligns across 7 bases. This TCR came from a human donor with chronic lymphocytic leukemia. CDR3 nucleotides: TGTGCCAGCAGTGAGACAGGGTTGATTTCCTACGAGCAGTACTTC. It translates to CASSETGLISYEQYF.